What follows are 27 T cell receptor beta chains derived from one specimen sequenced in a study of CXCR3-negative and CXCR3-positive naive CD8 T cells. Libraries were UMI-labeled 5' RACE TRB cDNA. TCRdb re-called the 5' RACE reads; one entry per CDR3 protein, DNA not given. The listing contains 45,000 to 55,000 distinct CDR3 sequences. The sample consisted of memory CD8+ T cells from blood. Source of these receptors: a human donor in good health. Some clones in this sample may be carry-over from other donors' samples.

This chain links TRBV7-9 with TRBJ2-5; checking the TCRdb D call of TRBD1 is not possible without DNA. CDR3 length: 15 residues. Germline V gene sequence: CDR1 SEHNR, CDR2 FQNEAQ (reference sequence). CDR3 loop: CASSLAQGARETQYF.

This sequence joins TRBV27 and TRBJ2-7; absent DNA, TCRdb's TRBD1 call cannot be checked. The CDR3 loop spans 13 amino acids. Germline V CDR1 and CDR2: MNHEY, SMNVEV (reference sequence). The CDR3 sequence: CASSFYRGNEQYF.

V and J are TRBV23-1 and TRBJ2-1; with no DNA, the TCRdb D assignment of TRBD1 cannot be verified. TRBV23-1 is filed as an ORF, its function uncertain. CDR3 length: 15 residues. CDR3 protein: CASSTGTGEYNEQFF.

The V gene is TRBV5-6, the J gene TRBJ2-7; TCRdb's D call of TRBD1 is untestable without DNA. The CDR3 runs 14 residues. CDR1 and CDR2 (germline): SGHDT, YYEEEE. The CDR3 spells CASSSPGGAGEQYF.

The V and J genes are TRBV20-1 and TRBJ2-7. Germline CDR1 and CDR2: DFQATT and SNEGSKA (reference sequence). The CDR3 covers 12 residues. This CDR3 reads CSARVLPGQQYF.

The chain joins TRBV30 to TRBJ2-7. The CDR3 has 13 amino acids. Germline V lookup: CDR1 GTSNPN, CDR2 SVGIG (reference sequence). CDR3 protein: CAWSVVGNSEQYF.

The J gene is TRBJ2-5, the V gene TRBV29-1; TCRdb indicates TRBD2, and absent DNA this call remains unverified. Germline V gives CDR1 SQVTM, CDR2 ANQGSEA. The CDR3 has 15 residues. The CDR3 protein is CSVESETSGQETQYF.

This chain connects TRBV29-1 to TRBJ1-2; the D call of TRBD1 rests on TCRdb alone, since no DNA is present to check it. CDR1 and CDR2 from the germline V gene are SQVTM and ANQGSEA. The CDR3 spans 14 residues. The CDR3 protein is CSVEDRYRTYGYTF.

This chain links TRBV20-1 with TRBJ2-2; as DNA is missing, the TRBD1 call by TCRdb cannot be tested. Germline assignment: CDR1 DFQATT and CDR2 SNEGSKA (reference sequence). This CDR3 comprises 14 residues. CDR3 amino acids: CSARGQPNTGELFF.

The J gene is TRBJ2-3, the V gene TRBV9; absent DNA, TCRdb's TRBD1 call cannot be checked. CDR3 length: 16 amino acids. Germline V gene sequence: CDR1 SGDLS, CDR2 YYNGEE. CDR3 loop: CASSVLAGEDTDTQYF. Together with reference TRBV9 and TRBJ2-3, the CDR3 gives the full variable domain: DSGVTQTPKHLITATGQRVTLRCSPRSGDLSVYWYQQSLDQGLQFLIQYYNGEERAKGNILERFSAQQFPDLHSELNLSSLELGDSALYFCASSVLAGEDTDTQYFGPGTRLTVL.

This chain connects TRBV9 to TRBJ2-1; TCRdb's D call, TRBD1, is unchecked because there is no DNA. The germline V gene encodes CDR1 SGDLS and CDR2 YYNGEE. The CDR3 extends over 14 amino acids. This chain's CDR3 is CASSTGGGYVEQFF.

V usage is TRBV28 and J usage is TRBJ2-7; TCRdb returns TRBD2, unconfirmable since there is no DNA. This CDR3 contains 16 residues. Germline V gene data show CDR1 as MDHEN and CDR2 as SYDVKM. The CDR3 loop reads CASSLPGGGPRYEQYF.

The genes are TRBV7-3 and TRBJ2-2. This CDR3 has 13 amino acids. Germline-derived CDR1 and CDR2 are SGHTA and FQGTGA. CDR3 residues: CASRPLGTGELFF. Combining the CDR3 with reference TRBV7-3 and TRBJ2-2 gives the whole variable domain GAGVSQTPSNKVTEKGKYVELRCDPISGHTALYWYRQSLGQGPEFLIYFQGTGAADDSGLPNDRFFAVRPEGSVSTLKIQRTERGDSAVYLCASRPLGTGELFFGEGSRLTVL.

V and J are TRBV7-2 and TRBJ2-1. Germline CDR1 SGHTA, CDR2 FQGNSA. The CDR3 totals 12 residues. The CDR3 sequence is CASSFPYNEQFF. Supplemented by reference TRBV7-2 and TRBJ2-1, the full variable domain reads GAGVSQSPSNKVTEKGKDVELRCDPISGHTALYWYRQSLGQGLEFLIYFQGNSAPDKSGLPSDRFSAERTGGSVSTLTIQRTQQEDSAVYLCASSFPYNEQFFGPGTRLTVL.

V gene TRBV7-9 combines with J gene TRBJ2-7; TCRdb reports TRBD2, a call that lacks DNA to check it against. Germline CDR1 reads SEHNR; CDR2 reads FQNEAQ (reference sequence). The CDR3 is 13 amino acids. This CDR3 is CASSSEGFYEQYF.

This clonotype is deemed medium-sized (0.01 to 0.1%) by its frequency. The chain is built from TRBV11-3 and TRBJ1-2; TCRdb's D call, TRBD1, is unchecked because there is no DNA. Germline-derived CDR1 and CDR2 are SGHNT and YENEEA. CDR3 length: 12 amino acids. The CDR3 reads CASSRDRDGYTF.

This chain joins TRBV5-1 and TRBJ2-3; absent DNA, TCRdb's TRBD2 call cannot be checked. The CDR3 loop spans 15 amino acids. Germline values: CDR1 SGHRS, CDR2 YFSETQ. The CDR3 reads CASSEVAGVRDTQYF.

This sequence joins TRBV3-1 and TRBJ2-3; without DNA, the TCRdb call of TRBD2 cannot be checked. Germline assignment: CDR1 LGHDT and CDR2 YNNKEL (reference sequence). This CDR3 comprises 19 residues. The CDR3: CASSQETLAGEPGTDTQYF.

The rearrangement links TRBV29-1 to TRBJ2-7; the TCRdb call, TRBD1, lacks DNA for checking. Germline V gene sequence: CDR1 SQVTM, CDR2 ANQGSEA. The CDR3 sequence is 16 residues long. The chain's CDR3 is CSVEFSQGADSYEQYF.

The J gene is TRBJ2-7, the V gene TRBV7-9; no DNA is available, so the TRBD1 call from TCRdb remains unchecked. Germline-derived CDR1 and CDR2 are SEHNR and FQNEAQ (reference sequence). The CDR3 extends over 14 amino acids. Here the CDR3 reads CASSSDRDYYEQYF.

The chain couples TRBV6-2 or TRBV6-3 to TRBJ2-2. Germline CDR1 and CDR2: MNHEY and SVGEGT. The CDR3 consists of 15 residues. CDR3 in amino acids: CASSYVLDSTGELFF.

The J gene is TRBJ2-7, the V gene TRBV20-1; the TRBD2 assignment by TCRdb is unverifiable without DNA. This CDR3 has 15 amino acids. The germline CDR1 and CDR2 sequences are DFQATT and SNEGSKA (reference sequence). CDR3 in amino acids: CSARLGTSGYYEQYF.

The CDR3 loop is CASRAIDKGLSYNEQFF. The rearrangement links TRBV12-3 or TRBV12-4 to TRBJ2-1; TCRdb gives TRBD1 as the D gene, but with no DNA this cannot be confirmed. There are 17 residues in the CDR3.

The V and J genes are TRBV12-3 or TRBV12-4 and TRBJ1-1. The CDR3 totals 13 residues. CDR3 sequence: CASSLGPNTEAFF.

V and J are TRBV10-1 and TRBJ2-7; lacking DNA, the TRBD1 call made by TCRdb goes unchecked. From germline, CDR1 is WNHNN and CDR2 SYGVQD (reference sequence). The CDR3 runs 14 residues. The CDR3 sequence: CASLSSKGSYEQYF.

The chain recombines TRBV6-2 or TRBV6-3 with TRBJ2-7; TCRdb outputs TRBD1, but without DNA this stays unchecked. Germline CDR1 and CDR2: MNHEY and SVGEGT. The CDR3 runs to 16 residues. The CDR3 sequence is CASSPPLGQGSYEQYF.

The chain joins TRBV12-3 or TRBV12-4 to TRBJ1-2. The CDR3 loop spans 14 amino acids. CDR3: CASTWGGSSWGYTF.